The clone carrying this T cell receptor beta chain was recorded a few times. One entry per CDR3 protein results from TCRdb running MiXCR on the RT-PCR reads. The top ten hold roughly 6% of the sample, which has 920,000 or so distinct CDR3 sequences, about a sixth seen once. This entry belongs to a study of patients and donors after allogeneic stem cell transplantation. The CDR3 totals 16 residues. Germline-derived CDR1 and CDR2 are SGHRS and YFSETQ. V lost 3 bases, J lost 1 base, and 16 bases lay in between. The source is a human donor who was either an allogeneic HSCT recipient or a stem cell or donor lymphocyte infusion donor (not recorded which). It is not recorded whose cells these are; they may come from a transplant donor. The sequenced sample consisted of blood, either unsorted or a sorted T cell fraction (not recorded which). This sequence joins TRBV5-1 and TRBJ1-1; D is perhaps TRBD1 (6 bases). Written as DNA, the CDR3 is TGCGCCAGCAGCTCTCAACCGGGACACCAGAACACTGAAGCTTTCTTT. This gives the protein CASSSQPGHQNTEAFF.